These T cell receptor beta chains were read from a single sample in a study of cytomegalovirus exposure and HLA in healthy donors. Libraries were prepared by immunoSEQ multiplex PCR; TCRdb keeps only in-frame clonotypes and omits some of them. Listed are approximately 190,000 clones; 0.65% to 0.75% falls within the top ten. Sequenced: PBMCs. The receptors come from a boy between 5 and 17 years old in good health and CMV-seronegative. CDR3s include the opening cysteine and the closing phenylalanine or tryptophan. A D gene is named only where the DNA matches it firmly.

v_gene: TRBV7-6; d_gene: .; j_gene: TRBJ1-3; CDR3nt: TGTGCCAGCAGCCCCCGGGGAGGGGAACCTGGAAACACCATATATTTT; CDR3aa: CASSPRGGEPGNTIYF
v_gene: TRBV7-9; d_gene: .; j_gene: TRBJ1-1; CDR3nt: TGTGCCAGCAGCTTTGTAGGGGGGAACACTGAAGCTTTCTTT; CDR3aa: CASSFVGGNTEAFF
v_gene: TRBV6-5; d_gene: .; j_gene: TRBJ2-7; CDR3nt: TGTGCCAGCAGTTACCGAGAGGGAGGGCAGTACTTC; CDR3aa: CASSYREGGQYF
v_gene: TRBV11-3; d_gene: TRBD1; j_gene: TRBJ2-1; CDR3nt: TGTGCCAGCAGCTTAGGGGTCCTGGGACAGGCTTCGAATGAGCAGTTCTTC; CDR3aa: CASSLGVLGQASNEQFF
v_gene: TRBV9; d_gene: .; j_gene: TRBJ1-2; CDR3nt: TGTGCCAGCAGCGCGGGACACTCCTATGGCTACACCTTC; CDR3aa: CASSAGHSYGYTF
v_gene: TRBV2; d_gene: .; j_gene: TRBJ1-3; CDR3nt: TGTGCCAGCAGTGATATCCTAGGCACCCGGAACACCATATATTTT; CDR3aa: CASSDILGTRNTIYF
v_gene: TRBV19; d_gene: TRBD1; j_gene: TRBJ1-2; CDR3nt: TGTGCCAGTAGTATGACAGGGTCGGGAAGCGATGGCTACACCTTC; CDR3aa: CASSMTGSGSDGYTF
v_gene: TRBV5-1; d_gene: .; j_gene: TRBJ1-1; CDR3nt: TGCGCCAGCACCTCGGACAGTACGAGAGCTTTCTTT; CDR3aa: CASTSDSTRAFF
v_gene: TRBV5-6; d_gene: TRBD2; j_gene: TRBJ2-5; CDR3nt: TGTGCCAGCAGCTACAGGACTAGCGGGGGGGTAAGGGAGACCCAGTACTTC; CDR3aa: CASSYRTSGGVRETQYF
v_gene: TRBV25-1; d_gene: .; j_gene: TRBJ1-1; CDR3nt: TGTGCCAGCAGTGATTCAGAGAACACTGAAGCTTTCTTT; CDR3aa: CASSDSENTEAFF
v_gene: TRBV6-5; d_gene: .; j_gene: TRBJ2-1; CDR3nt: TGTGCCAGCAGAAGGGGGTTATATGAGCAGTTCTTC; CDR3aa: CASRRGLYEQFF
v_gene: TRBV7-9; d_gene: TRBD1; j_gene: TRBJ2-4; CDR3nt: TGTGCCAGCAGCAGAGGACAGGGGAAAGACATTCAGTACTTC; CDR3aa: CASSRGQGKDIQYF
v_gene: TRBV6-1; d_gene: TRBD1; j_gene: TRBJ1-2; CDR3nt: TGTGCCAGCAGGCAACAGGGGGCTGGTGGCTACACCTTC; CDR3aa: CASRQQGAGGYTF
v_gene: TRBV19; d_gene: .; j_gene: TRBJ1-5; CDR3nt: TGTGCCAGTAGTAGTCGGGGGTTTGCAGATTATAGCAATCAGCCCCAGCATTTT; CDR3aa: CASSSRGFADYSNQPQHF